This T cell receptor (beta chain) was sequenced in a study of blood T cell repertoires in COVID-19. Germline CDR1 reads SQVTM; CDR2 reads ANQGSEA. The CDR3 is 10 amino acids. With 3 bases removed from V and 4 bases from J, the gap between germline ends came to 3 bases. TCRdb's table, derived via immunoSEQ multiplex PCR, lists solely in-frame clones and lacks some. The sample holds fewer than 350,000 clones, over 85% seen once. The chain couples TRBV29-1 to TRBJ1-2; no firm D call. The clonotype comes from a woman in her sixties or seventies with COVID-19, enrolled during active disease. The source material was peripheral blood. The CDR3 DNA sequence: TGCAGCGTTGATCTCTATGGCTACACCTTC. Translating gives CSVDLYGYTF.